The next 9 T cell receptor beta chains were all read from a single sample in a study of T cells expressing NK-cell markers. Using the 5' RACE reads, TCRdb records one entry per CDR3 protein without DNA. Here the sample table reports some 410,000 distinct CDR3 sequences. The sequenced sample consisted of blood T cells: a sorted CD56 or NKG2C T cell subset, CD4+ or CD8+ T cells, or bulk PBMC T cells (not recorded which). The receptors here all came from a woman aged 18 to 75 in good health.

CDR3: CASCRDPGGGENIQYF. The chain is built from TRBV5-1 and TRBJ2-4; TCRdb names TRBD1, which stays unverified in the absence of DNA. Germline CDR1 and CDR2: SGHRS and YFSETQ. This CDR3 comprises 16 residues.

This sequence joins TRBV12-3 or TRBV12-4 and TRBJ1-5; TCRdb's D gene call, TRBD1, goes unchecked for lack of DNA. This CDR3 spans 15 amino acids. This CDR3 reads CASSRDSLSNQPQHF.

The rearrangement links TRBV12-3 or TRBV12-4 to TRBJ1-5. The CDR3 sequence is 13 residues long. CDR3 amino acids: CASSNSQEQPQHF.

The chain uses TRBV4-2 and TRBJ1-2. Germline CDR1 and CDR2: LGHNA and YNFKEQ. There are 15 residues in the CDR3. This chain's CDR3 is CASSQEREGLDGYTF.

V gene TRBV3-1 combines with J gene TRBJ1-5. The CDR3 has 15 amino acids. Germline-derived CDR1 and CDR2 are LGHDT and YNNKEL (reference sequence). CDR3 protein: CASSQDRASNQPQHF.

V is TRBV20-1 and J is TRBJ2-7; TCRdb selects TRBD2, and the lack of DNA leaves this call unchecked. Germline lookup yields CDR1 DFQATT and CDR2 SNEGSKA (reference sequence). The CDR3 sequence is 15 residues long. The CDR3: CSARGGSGLTYEQYF.

This sequence joins TRBV12-3 or TRBV12-4 and TRBJ2-7; TCRdb names TRBD2, which stays unverified in the absence of DNA. CDR3 length: 16 residues. This chain's CDR3 is CASSFSGLGRRYEQYF.

The V and J genes are TRBV15 and TRBJ2-2. Per germline, CDR1 LNHNV and CDR2 YYDKDF (reference sequence). The CDR3 spans 14 residues. CDR3 sequence: CATSRDWGSGELFF.

This chain links TRBV11-2 with TRBJ2-5; the D call of TRBD1 rests on TCRdb alone, since no DNA is present to check it. Germline lookup yields CDR1 SGHAT and CDR2 FQNNGV. There are 15 residues in the CDR3. CDR3 region: CASSLFRGYQETQYF.